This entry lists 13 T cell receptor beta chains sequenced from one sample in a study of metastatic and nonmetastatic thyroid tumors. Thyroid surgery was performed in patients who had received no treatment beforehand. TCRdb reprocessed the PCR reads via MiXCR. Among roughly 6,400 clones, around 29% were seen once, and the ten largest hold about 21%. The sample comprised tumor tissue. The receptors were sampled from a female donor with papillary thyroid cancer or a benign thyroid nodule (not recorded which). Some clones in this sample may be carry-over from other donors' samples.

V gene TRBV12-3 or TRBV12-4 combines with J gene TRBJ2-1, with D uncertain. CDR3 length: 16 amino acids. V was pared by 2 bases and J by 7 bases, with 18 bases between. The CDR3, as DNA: TGTGCCAGCAGTTTAAGCGAGAACCTCATGAGGAATGAGCAGTTCTTC. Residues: CASSLSENLMRNEQFF.

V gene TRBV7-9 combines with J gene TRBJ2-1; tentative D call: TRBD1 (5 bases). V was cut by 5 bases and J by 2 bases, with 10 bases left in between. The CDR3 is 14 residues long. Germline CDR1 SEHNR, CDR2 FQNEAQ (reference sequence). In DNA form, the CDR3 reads TGTGCCAGCAGCCCGAAGGGGCCCTACAATGAGCAGTTCTTC. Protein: CASSPKGPYNEQFF.

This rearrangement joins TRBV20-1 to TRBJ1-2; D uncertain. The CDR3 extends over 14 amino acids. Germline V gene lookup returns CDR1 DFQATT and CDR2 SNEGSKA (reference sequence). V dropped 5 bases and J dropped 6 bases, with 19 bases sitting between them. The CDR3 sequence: CSAPTLDREDGYTF. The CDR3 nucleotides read TGCAGTGCTCCTACTCTGGACCGCGAGGATGGCTACACCTTC.

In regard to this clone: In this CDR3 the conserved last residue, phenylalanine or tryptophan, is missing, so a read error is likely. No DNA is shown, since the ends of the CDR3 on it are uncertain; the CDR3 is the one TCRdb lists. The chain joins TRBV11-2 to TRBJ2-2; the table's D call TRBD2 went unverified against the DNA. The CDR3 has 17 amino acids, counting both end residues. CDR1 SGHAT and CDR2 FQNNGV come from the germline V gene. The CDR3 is CASSFSIAGATSGELFL.

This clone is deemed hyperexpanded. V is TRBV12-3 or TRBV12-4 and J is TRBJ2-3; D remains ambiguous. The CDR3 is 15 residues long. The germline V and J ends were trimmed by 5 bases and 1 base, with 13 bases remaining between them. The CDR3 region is CASSDGTDRTDTQYF. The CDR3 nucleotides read TGTGCCAGCAGTGACGGAACAGATCGCACAGATACGCAGTATTTT.

The DNA for the CDR3 is TGCGCCAGCAGCTTGGGAGGGGATGAGCAGTTCTTC. This gives the protein CASSLGGDEQFF. The rearrangement links TRBV5-1 to TRBJ2-1, with D possibly called TRBD1 or TRBD2 (5 bases each). The CDR3 sequence is 12 residues long. V dropped 0 bases and J dropped 8 bases, with 6 bases sitting between them. Germline values: CDR1 SGHRS, CDR2 YFSETQ.

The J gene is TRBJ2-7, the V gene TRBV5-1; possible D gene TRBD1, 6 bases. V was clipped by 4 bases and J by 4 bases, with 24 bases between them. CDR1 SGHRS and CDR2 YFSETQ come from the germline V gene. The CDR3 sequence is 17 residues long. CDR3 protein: CASSGPDRISKLYEQYF. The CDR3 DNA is TGCGCCAGCAGCGGGCCGGACAGAATTTCGAAACTTTACGAGCAGTACTTC.

CDR3 loop: CASSPKLAGESYNEQFF. CDR3 nucleotides: TGTGCCAGCAGTCCTAAACTAGCGGGCGAATCCTACAATGAGCAGTTCTTC. The gene calls are TRBV7-8 and TRBJ2-1; 9 bases match TRBD2. The germline gives CDR1 SGHVS, CDR2 FQNEAQ. The CDR3 length is 17 residues. The V and J ends lost 6 bases and 1 base, in that order; junction bases with no gene match: 10.

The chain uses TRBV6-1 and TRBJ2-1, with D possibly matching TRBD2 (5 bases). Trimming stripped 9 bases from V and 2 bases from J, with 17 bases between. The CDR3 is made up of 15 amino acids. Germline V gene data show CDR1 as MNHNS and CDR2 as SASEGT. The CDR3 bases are TGTGCCAGTGCCTCCAACGGGGTTCCCTACAATGAGCAGTTCTTC. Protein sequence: CASASNGVPYNEQFF.

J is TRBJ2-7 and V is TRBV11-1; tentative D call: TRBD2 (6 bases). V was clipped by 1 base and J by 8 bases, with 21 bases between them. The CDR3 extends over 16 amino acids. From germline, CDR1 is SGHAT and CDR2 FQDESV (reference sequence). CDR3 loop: CASSLVSGLGLRQQYF. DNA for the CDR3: TGTGCCAGCAGCTTAGTGAGCGGGCTTGGACTACGGCAGCAGTACTTC.

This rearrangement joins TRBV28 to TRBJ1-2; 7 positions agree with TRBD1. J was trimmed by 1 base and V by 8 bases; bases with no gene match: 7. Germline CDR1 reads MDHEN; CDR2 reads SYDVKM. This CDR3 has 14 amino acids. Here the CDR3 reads CASGAQGDNYGYTF. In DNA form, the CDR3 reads TGTGCCAGCGGGGCGCAGGGGGATAACTATGGCTACACCTTC.

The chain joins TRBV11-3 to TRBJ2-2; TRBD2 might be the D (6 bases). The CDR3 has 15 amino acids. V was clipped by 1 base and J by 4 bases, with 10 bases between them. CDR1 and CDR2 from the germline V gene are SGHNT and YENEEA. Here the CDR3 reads CASSLASVPTGELFF. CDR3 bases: TGTGCCAGCAGCTTAGCTAGCGTCCCCACCGGGGAGCTGTTTTTT.

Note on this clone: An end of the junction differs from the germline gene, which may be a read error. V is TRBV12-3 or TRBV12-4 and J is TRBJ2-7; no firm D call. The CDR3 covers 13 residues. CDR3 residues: CAISFSRSSEQYF. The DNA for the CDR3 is TGTGCCATCAGTTTTAGTAGATCATCCGAGCAGTACTTC.